The 12 T cell receptor beta chains presented below share a single source sample, sequenced in a study of response to subunit inactivated influenza vaccine. One entry per CDR3 protein results from TCRdb running MiXCR on the RT-PCR reads. The sample records roughly 710,000 distinct CDR3 sequences, around 15% being singletons. Source: PBMCs from blood, taken 14 to 15 days before vaccination. All receptors derive from a man aged 50 to 60 who received an inactivated influenza vaccine.

Only a few counts were recorded for this clonotype. The chain employs TRBV5-1 and TRBJ2-3; 7 bases agree with TRBD1. CDR1 is SGHRS, CDR2 YFSETQ, per germline. There are 16 residues in the CDR3. Losses at the gene ends were 0 bases for V and 0 bases for J; bases not matched to a gene: 4. CDR3 in DNA: TGCGCCAGCAGCTTGGGGACAGGTAGTAGCACAGATACGCAGTATTTT. Protein: CASSLGTGSSTDTQYF.

The V call is TRBV12-3 or TRBV12-4, the J call TRBJ2-2; 9 bases line up with TRBD2. The CDR3 contains 14 residues. The ends lost 5 bases at V and 6 bases at J; junction bases unmatched: 4. CDR3 coding DNA: TGTGCCAGCAGTATCGGACTAGCGTCCGGGGAGCTGTTTTTT. This gives the protein CASSIGLASGELFF.

The V call is TRBV20-1, the J call TRBJ2-7; tentative D call: TRBD1 (6 bases). V was cut by 5 bases and J by 5 bases, with 10 bases left in between. Germline lookup yields CDR1 DFQATT and CDR2 SNEGSKA (reference sequence). The CDR3 covers 11 residues. For the CDR3, the DNA is TGCAGTGCTGGCCACAGGGACGAGCAGTACTTC. This translates into CSAGHRDEQYF.

The chain couples TRBV12-3 or TRBV12-4 to TRBJ1-1; 7 positions agree with TRBD1. The CDR3 extends over 16 amino acids. The ends lost 7 bases at V and 0 bases at J; junction bases unmatched: 11. This CDR3 reads CASNSDRVKVNTEAFF. The CDR3, as DNA: TGTGCCAGCAACTCCGACAGGGTGAAGGTGAACACTGAAGCTTTCTTT.

This clonotype has just a few counts. The rearrangement joins TRBV20-1 to TRBJ2-5; 10 positions match TRBD1. Germline CDR1 DFQATT, CDR2 SNEGSKA (reference sequence). The CDR3 extends over 14 amino acids. V lost 6 bases, J lost 5 bases, and 9 bases stayed unmatched. CDR3 protein: CSAPDRGRGETQYF. Written as DNA, the CDR3 is TGCAGTGCCCCTGACAGGGGGCGAGGCGAGACCCAGTACTTC.

This clonotype turned up a few times. The chain carries TRBV27 and TRBJ2-1, with D possibly TRBD2 on 5 matching bases. With 3 bases removed from V and 10 bases from J, the gap between germline ends came to 16 bases. CDR3 length: 14 residues. Germline lookup yields CDR1 MNHEY and CDR2 SMNVEV (reference sequence). CDR3 coding DNA: TGTGCCAGCAGTTTTCTAGCTCAACAATGGGAGCAGTTCTTC. Translating it yields CASSFLAQQWEQFF.

This clonotype was seen only a few times. The chain recombines TRBV7-6 with TRBJ2-5; D not certain. The germline CDR1 and CDR2 sequences are SGHVS and FNYEAQ. The CDR3 is 14 residues long. Trimming cost V 3 bases and J 0 bases, with 8 bases left between them. The CDR3 nucleotides read TGTGCCAGCAGCTTTGTCTCGTACCAAGAGACCCAGTACTTC. It encodes CASSFVSYQETQYF.

A few counts support this clonotype. The chain employs TRBV27 and TRBJ2-7; 12 nucleotides match TRBD2. J lost 5 bases, V lost 6 bases, and 8 bases had no gene match. Germline V gives CDR1 MNHEY, CDR2 SMNVEV (reference sequence). The CDR3 runs to 15 residues. CDR3 nucleotide sequence: TGTGCCAGCAGGACTAGCGGGAGTCGGCAGGACGAGCAGTACTTC. Its translation is CASRTSGSRQDEQYF.

This clonotype was found a few times. This chain uses TRBV29-1 with TRBJ2-2; D remains unclear. The V end was cut by 7 bases, the J end by 6 bases, with 9 bases between. In germline, CDR1 is SQVTM, CDR2 ANQGSEA. CDR3 length: 11 residues. The CDR3 DNA sequence: TGCAGCGCCAAAATCTCCGGGGAGCTGTTTTTT. Protein sequence: CSAKISGELFF.

J is TRBJ2-3 and V is TRBV5-1, with D hard to call. The CDR3 has 13 residues. Germline V gene sequence: CDR1 SGHRS, CDR2 YFSETQ. The V end was cut by 6 bases, the J end by 7 bases, with 15 bases between. The CDR3 nucleotides read TGCGCCAGCACCGCGCGTGAAGGGTATACGCAGTATTTT. It translates to CASTAREGYTQYF.

This chain links TRBV5-5 with TRBJ2-1; D unresolved. Trimming pared 2 bases from V and 6 bases from J, leaving 15 bases between. Germline CDR1 and CDR2: SGHKS and YYEKEE (reference sequence). The CDR3 runs 15 residues. The CDR3 here is CASSFRLVPPNEQFF. For the CDR3, the DNA is TGTGCCAGCAGCTTTCGTCTAGTCCCTCCCAATGAGCAGTTCTTC.

This chain uses TRBV24-1 with TRBJ2-1; D unresolved. This CDR3 contains 15 residues. Per germline, CDR1 KGHDR and CDR2 SFDVKD. Trimming took off 0 bases at V and 5 bases at J, with 10 bases between the two ends. The CDR3 here is CATSDLRRENNEQFF. The CDR3 nucleotides are TGTGCCACCAGTGATTTGCGTAGAGAAAACAATGAGCAGTTCTTC.